The 4 T cell receptor beta chains listed next were all sequenced from one sample in a study of T cells in Graves' hyperthyroidism and ophthalmopathy. TCR beta CDR3 sequences were amplified from RNA transcripts. The HTBI primer set drove a first-round RT-PCR of the TCR CDR3. A single record per CDR3 protein comes from TCRdb applying MiXCR to the multiplex PCR reads. The table records around 420,000 distinct CDR3 sequences, about 15% of them present only once. The sequenced material came from blood. The source is a woman between 18 and 30 years old with Graves' hyperthyroidism.

This chain connects TRBV3-1 to TRBJ1-2; 9 bases agree with TRBD1. V was pared by 4 bases and J by 6 bases, with 6 bases of the junction left unmatched. The CDR3 is 14 amino acids. Germline values: CDR1 LGHDT, CDR2 YNNKEL (reference sequence). CDR3 amino acids: CASSPFRDRDGYTF. For the CDR3, the DNA is TGTGCCAGCAGCCCGTTCCGGGACAGGGATGGCTACACCTTC.

There are many counts of this clonotype. This chain uses TRBV28 with TRBJ1-2; 8 nucleotides agree with TRBD1. The CDR3 is 12 residues long. In germline, CDR1 is MDHEN, CDR2 SYDVKM. The V gene end was trimmed by 8 bases and the J gene end by 8 bases; junction bases not matched to a gene: 7. The DNA for the CDR3 is TGTGCCAGCCTTCAGGGGGCGTTGGGCTACACCTTC. Translation gives CASLQGALGYTF.

Details on this clonotype: Given a much more abundant clone one base away, this may be a read error. The chain employs TRBV6-1 and TRBJ2-2, with D perhaps TRBD2 (6 bases). The germline V gene encodes CDR1 MNHNS and CDR2 SASEGT. CDR3 size: 16 residues. The germline V and J ends were trimmed by 8 bases and 7 bases, with 23 bases remaining between them. The DNA of the CDR3 is TGTGCCAGCGGTGGACGGAGACTAGTAGAGATCGGGGAGCTGTTTTTT. It codes for CASGGRRLVEIGELFF.

This clonotype was seen many times. V and J are TRBV20-1 and TRBJ2-7; TRBD2 aligns across 12 bases. There are 15 residues in the CDR3. The germline CDR1 and CDR2 sequences are DFQATT and SNEGSKA (reference sequence). V lost 6 bases, J lost 7 bases, and 13 bases stayed unmatched. CDR3 sequence: CSAPLPGLAGTEQYF. The CDR3 bases are TGCAGTGCCCCTCTCCCCGGACTAGCGGGGACTGAGCAGTACTTC.